This TCR beta chain was retrieved from a study of PD-1 blockade in classical Hodgkin lymphoma. The wider study: Administration of nivolumab to patients was at 3 mg/kg intravenously every 2 weeks. Study findings and constraints: A significant rise in TCR diversity by C4D1 was seen for CD4+ but not CD8+ cells. Among the patients, those starting nivolumab under 1 year after ASCT were excluded.

Clones were sequenced by immunoSEQ multiplex PCR, and TCRdb holds only the in-frame ones, with some missing. The sample consists of around 93,000 clones, roughly 78% of them appearing once. On this clone itself: Antigen unknown.

Per germline, CDR1 MGHRA and CDR2 YSYEKL. The CDR3 consists of 14 residues. Between the trimmed V and J ends, which lost 2 bases and 0 bases, there was a span of 6 bases. Time point meaning: cycle 4 day 1 (C4D1), after six to seven weeks of nivolumab. Relapse after autologous stem cell transplantation occurred in every patient, and brentuximab vedotin exposure varied. Complete response, partial response or progressive disease was recorded as best response. The chain has TRBV4-1 and TRBJ2-3; D unresolved. Sample: peripheral blood mononuclear cells (PBMCs), taken before the fourth cycle of nivolumab. This TCR came from a human donor with classical Hodgkin lymphoma. The CDR3 DNA reads as TGCGCCAGCAGCCAAAGCGAGAGCACAGATACGCAGTATTTT. This encodes CASSQSESTDTQYF.